This record covers a single T cell receptor (beta chain). The antigen is unknown. The sample originates from a study of CD8 T cells in ankylosing spondylitis. Study results and caveats: Blood of patients with ankylosing spondylitis appeared to be characterized by a TCR beta motif of eight highly homologous variants.

CDR1 is KGHDR, CDR2 SFDVKD, per germline. There are 18 residues in the CDR3. With 3 bases clipped from V and 2 bases from J, the junction kept 9 bases outside the gene matches. TCRdb ran MiXCR on the 5' RACE reads and lists one entry per CDR3 protein. The table includes approximately 88,000 distinct CDR3 sequences, around 9.4% detected once. The gene calls are TRBV24-1 and TRBJ2-3; 11 bases map to TRBD2. The TCR originated in a male donor with ankylosing spondylitis or in good health (not recorded which). Sequenced sample: blood, either unsorted or a sorted T cell fraction (not recorded which). The CDR3 spells CATSDPRGLAESTDTQYF. The DNA of the CDR3 is TGTGCCACCAGTGATCCGAGGGGACTAGCGGAGTCCACAGATACGCAGTATTTT.